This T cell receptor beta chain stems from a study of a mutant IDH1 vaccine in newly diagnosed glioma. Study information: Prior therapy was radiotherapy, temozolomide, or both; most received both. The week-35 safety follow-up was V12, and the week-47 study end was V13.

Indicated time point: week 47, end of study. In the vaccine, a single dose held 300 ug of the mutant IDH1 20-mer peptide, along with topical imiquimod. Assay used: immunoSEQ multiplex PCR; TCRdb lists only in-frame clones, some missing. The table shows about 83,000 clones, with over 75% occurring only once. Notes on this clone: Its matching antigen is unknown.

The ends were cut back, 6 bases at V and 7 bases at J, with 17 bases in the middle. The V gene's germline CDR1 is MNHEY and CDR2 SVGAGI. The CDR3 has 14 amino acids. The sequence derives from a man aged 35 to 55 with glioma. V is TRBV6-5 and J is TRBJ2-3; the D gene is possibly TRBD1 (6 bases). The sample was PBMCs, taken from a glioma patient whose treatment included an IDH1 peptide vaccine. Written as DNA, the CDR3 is TGTGCCAGCAGCACCGGACAGCGTGCGCATACGCAGTATTTT. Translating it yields CASSTGQRAHTQYF.